Following are 30 T cell receptor beta chains from one sample sequenced in a study of CD8 T cells in Susac syndrome. The authors reverse transcribed roughly 0.5 to 1 ug RNA with random hexamers. From the immunoSEQ multiplex PCR reads, TCRdb called clonotypes with MiXCR, one entry per CDR3 protein. The data show 80,000 to 90,000 distinct CDR3 sequences, approximately 95% seen once. What was sequenced was CD8+ T cells from PBMCs. Receptors were obtained from a human donor in good health.

The chain joins TRBV13 to TRBJ2-1; the D gene is possibly TRBD2 (5 bases). Deletions cut 3 bases from V and 6 bases from J, with 9 bases between. This CDR3 comprises 13 residues. Germline-derived CDR1 and CDR2 are PRHDT and FYEKMQ (reference sequence). For the CDR3, the DNA is TGTGCCAGCAGCTTGGACCGGGGCAATGAGCAGTTCTTC. Amino acids: CASSLDRGNEQFF.

The chain combines TRBV13 with TRBJ2-2, with no clear D. The CDR3 is 12 residues long. Germline-derived CDR1 and CDR2 are PRHDT and FYEKMQ (reference sequence). Trimming stripped 3 bases from V and 7 bases from J, with 6 bases between. The CDR3 is CASSFVSGELFF. CDR3 in DNA: TGTGCCAGCAGCTTCGTTAGCGGGGAGCTGTTTTTT. The entire variable domain, with the rest obtained from reference TRBV13 and TRBJ2-2, is as follows: AAGVIQSPRHLIKEKRETATLKCYPIPRHDTVYWYQQGPGQDPQFLISFYEKMQSDKGSIPDRFSAQQFSDYHSELNMSSLELGDSALYFCASSFVSGELFFGEGSRLTVL.

This sequence joins TRBV7-6 and TRBJ2-5; D remains ambiguous. Trimming removed 3 bases from V and 4 bases from J, with 6 bases in between. Per the germline V gene, CDR1 is SGHVS and CDR2 is FNYEAQ. This CDR3 has 12 amino acids. The CDR3 DNA follows: TGTGCCAGCAGCTTCGGCGCAGAGACCCAGTACTTC. Amino acids: CASSFGAETQYF.

This chain joins TRBV7-9 and TRBJ1-2; TRBD1 agrees at 10 bases. Germline values: CDR1 SEHNR, CDR2 FQNEAQ (reference sequence). The CDR3 is made up of 13 amino acids. The V and J ends lost 4 bases and 6 bases, in that order; junction bases with no gene match: 2. The DNA for the CDR3 is TGTGCCAGCAGCTCAGGACAGGGGGATGGCTACACCTTC. This encodes CASSSGQGDGYTF. The full variable domain, completed using reference TRBV7-9 and TRBJ1-2, is DTGVSQNPRHKITKRGQNVTFRCDPISEHNRLYWYRQTLGQGPEFLTYFQNEAQLEKSRLLSDRFSAERPKGSFSTLEIQRTEQGDSAMYLCASSSGQGDGYTFGSGTRLTVV.

This clonotype occurred once. CDR3 nucleotides: TGTGCCAGCAGTGAAGTGGGGGAAGAGGGCTCTCAGGCCATTCAGTACTTC. This sequence encodes CASSEVGEEGSQAIQYF. V usage is TRBV6-1 and J usage is TRBJ2-4, with D perhaps being TRBD1 or TRBD2 (5 bases each). Between the trimmed V and J ends, which lost 1 base and 9 bases, there was a span of 22 bases. This CDR3 comprises 17 residues. Germline CDR1 MNHNS, CDR2 SASEGT.

This chain uses TRBV13 with TRBJ2-5; 13 nucleotides agree with TRBD2. The junction had 4 bases not matched to a gene; V was cut back by 5 bases and J by 7 bases. This CDR3 has 14 residues. Germline CDR1 reads PRHDT; CDR2 reads FYEKMQ (reference sequence). CDR3 nucleotides: TGTGCCAGCAGCGTCACTAGCGGGGGGGGGACCCAGTACTTC. It yields the protein CASSVTSGGGTQYF.

This chain uses TRBV13 with TRBJ1-2; unclear D gene. Deletions cut 4 bases from V and 6 bases from J, with 15 bases between. The germline V gene encodes CDR1 PRHDT and CDR2 FYEKMQ (reference sequence). The length of the CDR3 is 14 residues. CDR3 in amino acids: CASSSGQIEDGYTF. CDR3 in DNA: TGTGCCAGCAGCTCCGGGCAGATCGAGGATGGCTACACCTTC.

The CDR3 is CASSQTTVNYGYTF. The CDR3 DNA is TGTGCCAGCAGCCAGACGACTGTGAACTATGGCTACACCTTC. The rearrangement uses TRBV7-9 and TRBJ1-2; D unclear. The CDR3 consists of 14 residues. V was trimmed by 5 bases and J by 2 bases, leaving 12 bases between them. CDR1 and CDR2 (germline): SEHNR, FQNEAQ (reference sequence).

This sequence joins TRBV20-1 and TRBJ1-3; D perhaps matches TRBD1 (5 bases). Germline V gene lookup returns CDR1 DFQATT and CDR2 SNEGSKA (reference sequence). V was clipped by 0 bases and J by 0 bases, with 9 bases between them. This CDR3 region has 15 residues. In DNA, the CDR3 is TGCAGTGCTAGAGATTGGGGGGACTCTGGAAACACCATATATTTT. It specifies CSARDWGDSGNTIYF.

The chain joins TRBV5-1 to TRBJ1-2, with D possibly TRBD1 on 6 matching bases. The CDR3 sequence is 14 residues long. Germline CDR1 is SGHRS and CDR2 is YFSETQ. Trimming removed 1 base at V and 4 bases at J, with 11 bases between. CDR3 region: CASSLTGPGYGYTF. The DNA of the CDR3 is TGCGCCAGCAGCTTGACAGGGCCTGGCTATGGCTACACCTTC.

This chain connects TRBV7-8 to TRBJ1-5; D is unresolved. V was pared by 0 bases and J by 7 bases, with 10 bases between. CDR1 is SGHVS, CDR2 FQNEAQ, per germline. The CDR3 contains 14 residues. CDR3 loop: CASSLASYGQPQHF. In DNA, the CDR3 is TGTGCCAGCAGCTTAGCGTCATACGGGCAGCCCCAGCATTTT.

Comment on this clonotype: The DNA is left out, because the CDR3 cannot be placed on it with certainty; the CDR3 is given as TCRdb lists it. The chain combines TRBV5-6 with TRBJ2-7. CDR1 and CDR2 (germline): SGHDT, YYEEEE. The CDR3 sequence runs 13 residues, both termini included. The CDR3 is CASSFGEGYEQYF.

The J gene is TRBJ2-6, the V gene TRBV6-6, with 8 positions matching TRBD1. Germline lookup yields CDR1 MNHNY and CDR2 SVGAGI (reference sequence). V was clipped by 1 base and J by 6 bases; unmatched bases: 5. The length of the CDR3 is 16 residues. The CDR3: CASSYFGQGSANVLTF. The CDR3 coding sequence is TGTGCCAGCAGTTACTTTGGACAGGGATCGGCCAACGTCCTGACTTTC.

The J gene is TRBJ2-7, the V gene TRBV7-9; no reliable D call. The germline V gene encodes CDR1 SEHNR and CDR2 FQNEAQ (reference sequence). The CDR3 is made up of 12 amino acids. V lost 4 bases and J lost 4, with 8 bases in between. The CDR3 sequence: CASSSSKYEQYF. CDR3 nucleotide sequence: TGTGCCAGCAGCTCCTCAAAATACGAGCAGTACTTC.

This chain joins TRBV12-3 or TRBV12-4 and TRBJ1-1; D unclear. Trimming took off 6 bases at V and 1 base at J, with 15 bases between the two ends. The CDR3 runs to 15 residues. CDR3 loop: CASRPDARRNTEAFF. The CDR3 DNA sequence: TGTGCCAGCAGACCGGACGCTCGACGGAACACTGAAGCTTTCTTT.

The chain recombines TRBV9 with TRBJ2-5; D not resolved. Germline-derived CDR1 and CDR2 are SGDLS and YYNGEE. This CDR3 is 12 amino acids long. Trimming took 0 bases from V and 2 from J, leaving 2 bases between them. CDR3 region: CASSVDQETQYF. CDR3 DNA sequence: TGTGCCAGCAGCGTAGATCAAGAGACCCAGTACTTC.

CDR3 sequence: CASSYTSGGFNEQFF. The CDR3, as DNA: TGCGCCAGCAGCTATACTAGCGGGGGGTTCAATGAGCAGTTCTTC. The chain joins TRBV5-1 to TRBJ2-1; 12 positions agree with TRBD2. The length of the CDR3 is 15 residues. V shed 3 bases and J 6 bases; nucleotides not matched to a gene: 4. Germline-derived CDR1 and CDR2 are SGHRS and YFSETQ.

This chain joins TRBV9 and TRBJ2-5; 10 positions match TRBD2. In germline, CDR1 is SGDLS, CDR2 YYNGEE. The CDR3 totals 17 residues. V shed 3 bases and J 4 bases; nucleotides not matched to a gene: 12. The chain's CDR3 is CASSAGTSGGALETQYF. The CDR3 coding sequence is TGTGCCAGCAGCGCGGGTACCAGCGGGGGGGCGTTAGAGACCCAGTACTTC.

This chain joins TRBV7-9 and TRBJ2-7, with D possibly being TRBD2 (5 bases). CDR1 and CDR2 (germline): SEHNR, FQNEAQ (reference sequence). CDR3 size: 15 residues. The V gene lost 5 bases and the J gene lost 0 bases, with 14 bases spanning the gap. The CDR3 here is CASSVSEGSSYEQYF. The CDR3 DNA reads as TGTGCCAGCAGCGTGTCTGAGGGCAGCTCCTACGAGCAGTACTTC.

This chain connects TRBV7-9 to TRBJ1-1; D not resolved. V was pared by 0 bases and J by 5 bases, with 13 bases between. The CDR3 contains 15 residues. Germline V gives CDR1 SEHNR, CDR2 FQNEAQ (reference sequence). DNA for the CDR3: TGTGCCAGCAGCTTAGCGCTGGCAGTGACTACTGAAGCTTTCTTT. It specifies CASSLALAVTTEAFF. Looking up the rest from reference TRBV7-9 and TRBJ1-1 gives the full variable domain: DTGVSQNPRHKITKRGQNVTFRCDPISEHNRLYWYRQTLGQGPEFLTYFQNEAQLEKSRLLSDRFSAERPKGSFSTLEIQRTEQGDSAMYLCASSLALAVTTEAFFGQGTRLTVV.

The CDR3 coding sequence is TGCGCCAGCAGCTTGGAAGCGGGGAACGGCGATGAGCAGTTCTTC. Translated: CASSLEAGNGDEQFF. The chain couples TRBV5-1 to TRBJ2-1; 7 bases match TRBD2. V was clipped by 0 bases and J by 8 bases; unmatched bases: 8. The CDR3 totals 15 residues. The germline V gene has CDR1 SGHRS and CDR2 YFSETQ.

This clonotype was detected once. The chain carries TRBV7-3 and TRBJ2-2; D uncertain. V was clipped by 3 bases and J by 7 bases, with 9 bases between them. CDR3 length: 13 residues. Germline V gene data show CDR1 as SGHTA and CDR2 as FQGTGA. CDR3 sequence (DNA): TGTGCCAGCAGCTTGAGTTTGGGCGGGGAGCTGTTTTTT. As protein: CASSLSLGGELFF.

V is TRBV11-2 and J is TRBJ2-1, with 8 positions matching TRBD2. CDR1 SGHAT and CDR2 FQNNGV come from the germline V gene. The length of the CDR3 is 16 residues. Losses at the gene ends were 6 bases for V and 4 bases for J; bases not matched to a gene: 11. The CDR3 DNA is TGTGCCAGCAGTCCGACGGGACTAGGGGTTTACAATGAGCAGTTCTTC. As protein: CASSPTGLGVYNEQFF.

In its sample, this clonotype was seen a few times. V and J are TRBV29-1 and TRBJ2-7; D may be TRBD1 (6 bases). Germline CDR1 and CDR2: SQVTM and ANQGSEA. The V gene lost 6 bases and the J gene lost 1 base, with 7 bases spanning the gap. This CDR3 spans 11 amino acids. CDR3 region: CSVTGSYEQYF. The CDR3 DNA reads TGCAGCGTGACAGGTTCCTACGAGCAGTACTTC.

The rearrangement joins TRBV7-9 to TRBJ1-1; perhaps TRBD1 as D (6 bases). V was trimmed by 3 bases and J by 3 bases, leaving 11 bases between them. Germline-derived CDR1 and CDR2 are SEHNR and FQNEAQ (reference sequence). The CDR3 extends over 14 amino acids. CDR3 nucleotide sequence: TGTGCCAGCAGCTTGGCAGGGGCGGACACTGAAGCTTTCTTT. Residues: CASSLAGADTEAFF.

The rearrangement uses TRBV6-1 and TRBJ2-5; no firm D call. Looked up from germline, CDR1 is MNHNS and CDR2 is SASEGT. Trimming left V 7 bases short and J 1 base short, with 13 bases between. The CDR3 contains 14 residues. Written as DNA, the CDR3 is TGTGCCAGCAACGCACCGGGCCGCCAAGAGACCCAGTACTTC. It codes for CASNAPGRQETQYF.

The CDR3 reads CASSYGSGGEETQYF. In DNA, the CDR3 is TGTGCCAGCAGTTATGGGAGCGGGGGTGAAGAGACCCAGTACTTC. The rearrangement joins TRBV6-5 to TRBJ2-5, with TRBD2 identical over 8 bases. Germline V gives CDR1 MNHEY, CDR2 SVGAGI. J was trimmed by 3 bases and V by 3 bases; bases with no gene match: 6. CDR3 size: 15 residues.

This clonotype was detected once. The rearrangement links TRBV6-5 to TRBJ1-5; 9 bases agree with TRBD1. The CDR3 consists of 15 residues. The germline gives CDR1 MNHEY, CDR2 SVGAGI. V lost 2 bases and J lost 6; bases outside the gene matches: 5. The CDR3 protein is CASSYGQGTSQPQHF. CDR3 coding DNA: TGTGCCAGCAGTTACGGACAGGGGACGAGTCAGCCCCAGCATTTT.

This clonotype is a singleton in its sample. The chain is built from TRBV5-4 and TRBJ2-5; D is uncertain. CDR1 is SGHNT and CDR2 is YYREEE in the germline V gene (reference sequence). The CDR3 runs to 13 residues. V was clipped by 0 bases and J by 5 bases, with 8 bases between them. The DNA of the CDR3 is TGTGCCAGCAGCTTGGTAATAGGCGAGACCCAGTACTTC. It specifies CASSLVIGETQYF.

The chain has TRBV7-3 and TRBJ2-1, with TRBD2 matching 10 bases. This CDR3 comprises 16 residues. The germline V gene encodes CDR1 SGHTA and CDR2 FQGTGA. V was clipped by 4 bases and J by 6 bases; unmatched bases: 9. Here the CDR3 DNA reads TGTGCCAGCAGCTCATCTTCTAGCGGGGGCGGCAATGAGCAGTTCTTC. Translation gives CASSSSSSGGGNEQFF.